The 10 T cell receptor beta chains below all came from one sample that was sequenced in a study of control samples from healthy donors and cancer patients. Method: immunoSEQ multiplex PCR; TCRdb's copy keeps in-frame clones and lacks some. The data contain some 130,000 clones, 92% of them seen just once; the ten biggest clones take up 2.1%. Sequencing was performed on blood. These receptors were taken from a woman aged 50 to 60 in good health.

For the CDR3, the DNA is TGTGCCAGTCGTGTGGGTGGAAGCAATCAGCCCCAGCATTTT. This gives the protein CASRVGGSNQPQHF. The V call is TRBV19, the J call TRBJ1-5, with D hard to call. Trimming left V 8 bases short and J 1 base short, with 12 bases between. The CDR3 length is 14 residues. Germline loops: CDR1 LNHDA, CDR2 SQIVND (reference sequence). Using reference TRBV19 and TRBJ1-5 for the parts outside the CDR3, the full variable domain is DGGITQSPKYLFRKEGQNVTLSCEQNLNHDAMYWYRQDPGQGLRLIYYSQIVNDFQKGDIAEGYSVSREKKESFPLTVTSAQKNPTAFYLCASRVGGSNQPQHFGDGTRLSIL.

This chain links TRBV25-1 with TRBJ1-2; 7 positions agree with TRBD1. Germline V gives CDR1 MGHDK, CDR2 SYGVNS. This CDR3 is built from 14 residues. J was trimmed by 4 bases and V by 4 bases; bases with no gene match: 6. The CDR3 sequence is CASSASGQLYGYTF. The CDR3 DNA sequence: TGTGCCAGCAGTGCTTCGGGACAGCTCTATGGCTACACCTTC.

The chain combines TRBV27 with TRBJ1-2; maybe TRBD1 (6 bases). Germline V CDR1 and CDR2: MNHEY, SMNVEV (reference sequence). The V gene lost 3 bases and the J gene lost 8 bases, with 10 bases spanning the gap. The CDR3 contains 12 residues. The CDR3 loop is CASSFRGEGYTF. Here the CDR3 DNA reads TGTGCCAGCAGTTTCAGGGGAGAGGGCTACACCTTC.

V usage is TRBV28 and J usage is TRBJ1-5; the D gene is possibly TRBD1 (6 bases). Germline values: CDR1 MDHEN, CDR2 SYDVKM. V shed 4 bases and J shed 6 bases, with 16 bases lying between them. The CDR3 consists of 15 residues. The CDR3 loop reads CASSSRGAPSQPQHF. CDR3 coding DNA: TGTGCCAGCAGTTCCCGGGGGGCCCCCAGTCAGCCCCAGCATTTT.

The chain has TRBV10-3 and TRBJ1-4, with 7 bases aligning to TRBD1. This CDR3 is 14 amino acids long. Trimming removed 6 bases from V and 1 base from J; junction bases left unmatched: 2. From germline, CDR1 is ENHRY and CDR2 SYGVKD. CDR3 sequence (DNA): TGTGCCATCAGGGGGGACAGAACTAATGAAAAACTGTTTTTT. The encoded protein is CAIRGDRTNEKLFF.

V and J are TRBV28 and TRBJ1-4; D not certain. The CDR3 consists of 12 residues. Germline V gene sequence: CDR1 MDHEN, CDR2 SYDVKM. Trimming took off 7 bases at V and 10 bases at J, with 13 bases between the two ends. For the CDR3, the DNA is TGTGCCAGCACTCTCCCGCGGGGAAAACTGTTTTTT. This sequence encodes CASTLPRGKLFF. The whole variable domain, filled in from reference TRBV28 and TRBJ1-4, reads DVKVTQSSRYLVKRTGEKVFLECVQDMDHENMFWYRQDPGLGLRLIYFSYDVKMKEKGDIPEGYSVSREKKERFSLILESASTNQTSMYLCASTLPRGKLFFGSGTQLSVL.

The chain has TRBV2 and TRBJ1-1, with D perhaps matching TRBD1 (5 bases). The germline V gene has CDR1 SNHLY and CDR2 FYNNEI. V lost 8 bases and J lost 3, with 19 bases in between. The CDR3 length is 15 residues. CDR3 coding DNA: TGTGCCAGCCCCCAAAGGAGGGGAAGAGACACTGAAGCTTTCTTT. Encoded protein: CASPQRRGRDTEAFF.

This sequence joins TRBV3-1 (or the pseudogene TRBV3-2) and TRBJ1-2; D ambiguous. CDR1 is LGHDT and CDR2 is YNNKEL in the germline V gene (reference sequence). The CDR3 has 14 residues. The ends were cut back, 1 base at V and 4 bases at J, with 10 bases in the middle. CDR3 protein: CASSQVSQSYGYTF. CDR3 in DNA: TGTGCCAGCAGCCAAGTCTCCCAGTCCTATGGCTACACCTTC.

CDR3 loop: CSVGDSYGYTF. The CDR3 DNA reads as TGCAGCGTTGGGGACAGTTATGGCTACACCTTC. V is TRBV29-1 and J is TRBJ1-2, with 7 positions matching TRBD1. The CDR3 totals 11 residues. Germline V gene sequence: CDR1 SQVTM, CDR2 ANQGSEA. V shed 4 bases and J 5 bases; nucleotides not matched to a gene: 1.

The sample holds one count of this clone. J is TRBJ1-3 and V is TRBV2; no clear D. Germline CDR1 SNHLY, CDR2 FYNNEI. The CDR3 consists of 16 residues. Trimming pared 6 bases from V and 0 bases from J, leaving 15 bases between. The CDR3 reads CASSVGEPSSGNTIYF. The CDR3 nucleotides are TGTGCCAGCAGCGTTGGGGAGCCGAGCTCTGGAAACACCATATATTTT.